The 17 T cell receptor beta chains given below trace back to one sample, sequenced in a study of blood T cell repertoires in COVID-19. The protocol was immunoSEQ multiplex PCR, while the TCRdb copy is restricted to in-frame clones and leaves out a portion. The table includes about 24,000 clones, 86% detected once. The sequenced sample was peripheral blood. Source of these receptors: a man aged 45-60 years with active COVID-19.

The rearrangement links TRBV24-1 to TRBJ1-4, with 10 bases lining up with TRBD1. CDR1 is KGHDR and CDR2 is SFDVKD in the germline V gene. CDR3 size: 15 residues. The V and J ends lost 6 bases and 8 bases, in that order; junction bases with no gene match: 8. The CDR3 DNA sequence: TGTGCCACCAGTTTGGGGGGACAGGGGCCCGAAAAACTGTTTTTT. Protein: CATSLGGQGPEKLFF.

The CDR3 loop reads CASSIGGGDEQFF. The CDR3 region has the DNA TGTGCCAGCAGTATCGGGGGGGGCGATGAGCAGTTCTTC. The V gene is TRBV25-1, the J gene TRBJ2-1, with TRBD2 matching over 8 bases. The V segment lost 5 bases and the J segment 8 bases; nucleotides outside the gene matches: 5. CDR1 and CDR2 from the germline V gene are MGHDK and SYGVNS. The CDR3 consists of 13 residues.

The J gene is TRBJ1-1, the V gene TRBV6-2 or TRBV6-3, with 8 bases identical to TRBD1. The CDR3 is 15 amino acids. The germline gives CDR1 MNHEY, CDR2 SVGEGT. V gave up 3 bases and J gave up 8 bases; unmatched junction bases: 11. The chain's CDR3 is CASSYIKDRAKEAFF. The DNA for the CDR3 is TGTGCCAGCAGTTATATTAAGGACAGGGCAAAAGAAGCTTTCTTT.

This chain joins TRBV5-4 and TRBJ1-1; the D is unclear. The CDR3 totals 17 residues. The ends were cut back, 4 bases at V and 3 bases at J, with 22 bases in the middle. Germline loops: CDR1 SGHNT, CDR2 YYREEE (reference sequence). The CDR3 DNA sequence: TGTGCCAGCAGCGACGAAAAAAAGAGGGATGTTGACACTGAAGCTTTCTTT. This gives the protein CASSDEKKRDVDTEAFF.

This clone was seen a few times. The chain combines TRBV9 with TRBJ1-2; no reliable D call. Germline V gene data show CDR1 as SGDLS and CDR2 as YYNGEE. V dropped 0 bases and J dropped 7 bases, with 16 bases sitting between them. The CDR3 totals 15 residues. CDR3 protein: CASSVEVRGLGGYTF. The CDR3 DNA is TGTGCCAGCAGCGTAGAGGTCCGAGGGTTAGGTGGCTACACCTTC.

The rearrangement uses TRBV2 and TRBJ2-1; 9 bases match TRBD2. The germline gives CDR1 SNHLY, CDR2 FYNNEI. Germline trimming cut 7 bases from V and 4 bases from J; bases unmatched to any gene: 14. The CDR3 extends over 17 amino acids. This CDR3 reads CASNRRPYLAGYNEQFF. The DNA of the CDR3 is TGTGCCAGCAATCGCCGCCCTTATCTAGCGGGGTACAATGAGCAGTTCTTC.

This clone was seen a few times. The chain combines TRBV5-6 with TRBJ2-7; TRBD2 aligns across 11 bases. V gave up 4 bases and J gave up 4 bases; unmatched junction bases: 1. The CDR3 consists of 13 residues. Per the germline V gene, CDR1 is SGHDT and CDR2 is YYEEEE. CDR3 loop: CASSGTSGYEQYF. CDR3 in DNA: TGTGCCAGCAGCGGGACTAGCGGATACGAGCAGTACTTC.

The V and J genes are TRBV7-2 and TRBJ1-2; D might be TRBD1 (5 bases). Germline loops: CDR1 SGHTA, CDR2 FQGNSA. V gave up 5 bases and J gave up 0 bases, with 19 bases separating them. This CDR3 has 17 residues. The CDR3 protein is CASSRGVGQSANYGYTF. CDR3 nucleotides: TGTGCCAGCAGCCGTGGGGTGGGGCAGTCAGCTAACTATGGCTACACCTTC.

The genes are TRBV6-5 and TRBJ2-7; 9 nucleotides align to TRBD1. This CDR3 spans 14 amino acids. Per the germline V gene, CDR1 is MNHEY and CDR2 is SVGAGI. After removal of 6 bases from V and 2 bases from J, the junction contained 5 bases not matched to a gene. The CDR3 region has the DNA TGTGCCAGCAGCATGGGGACAGGGACCTACGAGCAGTACTTC. This codes for CASSMGTGTYEQYF.

The rearrangement links TRBV5-4 to TRBJ2-3, with 9 bases matching TRBD2. CDR1 SGHNT and CDR2 YYREEE come from the germline V gene (reference sequence). There are 15 residues in the CDR3. Trimming removed 1 base from V and 2 bases from J; junction bases left unmatched: 2. The CDR3 sequence is CASSLRLAATDTQYF. CDR3 coding DNA: TGTGCCAGCAGCTTGAGACTAGCGGCCACAGATACGCAGTATTTT. Drawing the rest from reference TRBV5-4 and TRBJ2-3, the complete variable domain is ETGVTQSPTHLIKTRGQQVTLRCSSQSGHNTVSWYQQALGQGPQFIFQYYREEENGRGNFPPRFSGLQFPNYSSELNVNALELDDSALYLCASSLRLAATDTQYFGPGTRLTVL.

This clone was seen a few times. This sequence joins TRBV9 and TRBJ2-6, with no clear D. The CDR3 totals 16 residues. Per the germline V gene, CDR1 is SGDLS and CDR2 is YYNGEE. V shed 3 bases and J shed 3 bases, with 13 bases lying between them. CDR3 region: CASSAQQRGGANVLTF. The CDR3 coding sequence is TGTGCCAGCAGCGCCCAACAAAGAGGTGGGGCCAACGTCCTGACTTTC.

This chain joins TRBV4-1 and TRBJ2-1, with 7 nucleotides matching TRBD1. J gave up 6 bases and V 1 base, and 15 bases lay outside the gene matches. From germline, CDR1 is MGHRA and CDR2 YSYEKL. The CDR3 is 18 amino acids. The CDR3 nucleotides are TGCGCCAGCAGCCAAGTTTATACAATAGGGGGCGCAACCAATGAGCAGTTCTTC. This translates into CASSQVYTIGGATNEQFF.

This clone was detected a few times. The genes are TRBV7-2 and TRBJ2-5; a possible D gene is TRBD1 (5 bases). CDR1 is SGHTA, CDR2 FQGNSA, per germline. The CDR3 spans 13 residues. The ends were cut back, 5 bases at V and 1 base at J, with 8 bases in the middle. CDR3: CASSPDSQETQYF. CDR3 coding DNA: TGTGCCAGCAGCCCCGACAGCCAAGAGACCCAGTACTTC.

This clone was detected only a few times. This sequence joins TRBV12-3 or TRBV12-4 and TRBJ1-5; D call uncertain. The CDR3 loop spans 13 amino acids. V dropped 5 bases and J dropped 6 bases, with 11 bases sitting between them. This chain's CDR3 is CASSEGLSQPQHF. The CDR3 DNA reads TGTGCCAGCAGTGAGGGTTTGAGTCAGCCCCAGCATTTT.

This chain links TRBV4-2 with TRBJ2-1, with TRBD2 identical over 15 bases. CDR3 length: 21 amino acids. The V and J ends lost 0 bases and 5 bases, in that order; junction bases with no gene match: 14. The V gene's germline CDR1 is LGHNA and CDR2 YNFKEQ. Here the CDR3 DNA reads TGTGCCAGCAGCCAAGACCCCGGACTAGCGGGAGGGCGGGCCCATCACAATGAGCAGTTCTTC. This gives the protein CASSQDPGLAGGRAHHNEQFF.

The chain uses TRBV4-1 and TRBJ1-2; 7 bases are a match to TRBD1. In germline, CDR1 is MGHRA, CDR2 YSYEKL. This CDR3 is built from 16 residues. Trimming at V came to 4 bases and at J to 2 bases, leaving 10 bases not matched to a gene. CDR3 loop: CASSRGPGQSNYGYTF. CDR3 coding DNA: TGCGCCAGCAGCCGGGGCCCGGGACAGAGCAACTATGGCTACACCTTC.

J is TRBJ2-1 and V is TRBV11-3; maybe TRBD1 (6 bases). Trimming stripped 0 bases from V and 4 bases from J, with 19 bases between. The length of the CDR3 is 18 residues. Germline CDR1 SGHNT, CDR2 YENEEA. Written as DNA, the CDR3 is TGTGCCAGCAGCTTAGAGGGTAATCAGGGGAAGTTTTACAATGAGCAGTTCTTC. It specifies CASSLEGNQGKFYNEQFF.